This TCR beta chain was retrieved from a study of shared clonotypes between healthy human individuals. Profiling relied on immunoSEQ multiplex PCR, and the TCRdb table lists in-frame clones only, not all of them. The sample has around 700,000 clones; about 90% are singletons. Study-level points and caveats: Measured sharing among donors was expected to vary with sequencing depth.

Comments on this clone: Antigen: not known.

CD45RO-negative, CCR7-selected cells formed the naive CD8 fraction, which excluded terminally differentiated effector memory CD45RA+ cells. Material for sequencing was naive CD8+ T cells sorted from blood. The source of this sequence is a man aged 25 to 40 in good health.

The CDR3 sequence is CASSFRPPAETQYF. CDR3 DNA sequence: TGTGCCAGCAGCTTCCGCCCCCCGGCGGAGACCCAGTACTTC. The chain links TRBV7-2 to TRBJ2-5; D is unresolved. The CDR3 extends over 14 amino acids. V lost 3 bases and J lost 5, with 13 bases in between. The germline V gene encodes CDR1 SGHTA and CDR2 FQGNSA.